These 8 T cell receptor beta chains were all obtained from the same sample, sequenced in a study of shared clonotypes between healthy human individuals. Assay: immunoSEQ multiplex PCR; the TCRdb copy retains only in-frame clones and omits some. The profile shows about 610,000 clones, about 97% of them singletons. Sample: naive CD4+ T cells sorted from blood. Described subset: CD45RA+ positively selected. The receptors stem from a woman aged 25 to 45 in good health.

The chain couples TRBV14 to TRBJ2-7, with TRBD1 matching 7 bases. With V trimmed by 0 bases and J by 1 base, 0 bases remained unmatched. CDR3 size: 14 residues. Looked up from germline, CDR1 is SGHDN and CDR2 is FVKESK. The CDR3 nucleotides read TGTGCCAGCAGCCAAGACAGGGGGTCCTACGAGCAGTACTTC. Translated: CASSQDRGSYEQYF.

This rearrangement joins TRBV19 to TRBJ2-3; 9 bases are a match to TRBD2. V lost 6 bases, J lost 4 bases, and 11 bases stayed unmatched. CDR3 length: 16 residues. Germline CDR1 reads LNHDA; CDR2 reads SQIVND (reference sequence). The CDR3 here is CASRVNSGSGADTQYF. The CDR3 DNA reads TGTGCCAGTAGAGTCAATAGCGGGAGTGGTGCAGATACGCAGTATTTT.

The genes are TRBV30 and TRBJ1-1, with D tentatively TRBD1 (5 bases). Deletions cut 3 bases from V and 7 bases from J, with 12 bases between. Looked up from germline, CDR1 is GTSNPN and CDR2 is SVGIG (reference sequence). The CDR3 runs to 12 residues. The CDR3 sequence: CAWRAGTGEAFF. In nucleotides, the CDR3 is TGTGCCTGGAGAGCTGGGACGGGTGAAGCTTTCTTT.

This clone has more than one count but fewer than ten. The gene calls are TRBV7-9 and TRBJ2-7, with no clear D. This CDR3 has 13 amino acids. Trimming shortened V by 3 bases and J by 2 bases, and 8 bases separated the two germline ends. Germline values: CDR1 SEHNR, CDR2 FQNEAQ (reference sequence). The CDR3 loop is CASSFGRPYEQYF. The CDR3 DNA follows: TGTGCCAGCAGCTTCGGCAGACCCTACGAGCAGTACTTC.

The V call is TRBV4-1, the J call TRBJ2-1, with TRBD2 matching over 11 bases. The V gene end was trimmed by 3 bases and the J gene end by 3 bases; junction bases not matched to a gene: 4. This CDR3 has 16 residues. The germline CDR1 and CDR2 sequences are MGHRA and YSYEKL. In nucleotides, the CDR3 is TGCGCCAGCAGCCAGCGGGGACTAGCGGACTACAATGAGCAGTTCTTC. As protein: CASSQRGLADYNEQFF.

The chain has TRBV5-1 and TRBJ2-5; TRBD2 is a possible D gene (6 bases). The germline V and J ends were trimmed by 4 bases and 1 base, with 11 bases remaining between them. Germline-derived CDR1 and CDR2 are SGHRS and YFSETQ. CDR3 size: 14 residues. CDR3 sequence: CASSGGGGQETQYF. CDR3 DNA sequence: TGCGCCAGCAGCGGGGGAGGTGGCCAAGAGACCCAGTACTTC.

The chain recombines TRBV15 with TRBJ2-7, with TRBD1 as a possible D gene (6 bases). The CDR3 length is 16 residues. Between the trimmed V and J ends, which lost 0 bases and 7 bases, there was a span of 19 bases. Germline CDR1 and CDR2: LNHNV and YYDKDF (reference sequence). CDR3 nucleotide sequence: TGTGCCACCAGCAGAGATGGGCCCCCCAGGGGATCTGAGCAGTACTTC. It codes for CATSRDGPPRGSEQYF.

The V gene is TRBV6-4, the J gene TRBJ2-3; 11 bases agree with TRBD1. V trimming: 6 bases; J trimming: 1 base; junction bases outside the gene matches: 3. Germline-derived CDR1 and CDR2 are MRHNA and SNTAGT. This CDR3 comprises 15 residues. The CDR3 loop reads CASSRDRGGTDTQYF. The CDR3 nucleotides read TGTGCCAGCAGCCGGGACAGGGGGGGCACAGATACGCAGTATTTT.